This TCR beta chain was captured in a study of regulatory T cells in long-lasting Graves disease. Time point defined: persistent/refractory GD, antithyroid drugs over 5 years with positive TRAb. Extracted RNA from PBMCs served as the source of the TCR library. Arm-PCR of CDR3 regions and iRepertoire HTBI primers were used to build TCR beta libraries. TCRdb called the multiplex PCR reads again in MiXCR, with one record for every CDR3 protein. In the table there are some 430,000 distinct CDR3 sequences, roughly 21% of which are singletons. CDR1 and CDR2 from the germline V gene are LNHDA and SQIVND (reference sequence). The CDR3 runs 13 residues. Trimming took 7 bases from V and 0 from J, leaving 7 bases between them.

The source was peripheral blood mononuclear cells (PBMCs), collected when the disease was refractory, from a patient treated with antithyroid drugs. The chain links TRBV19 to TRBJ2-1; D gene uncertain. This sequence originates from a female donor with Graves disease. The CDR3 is CASTGRSYNEQFF. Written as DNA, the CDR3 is TGTGCCAGTACGGGCCGCTCCTACAATGAGCAGTTCTTC.